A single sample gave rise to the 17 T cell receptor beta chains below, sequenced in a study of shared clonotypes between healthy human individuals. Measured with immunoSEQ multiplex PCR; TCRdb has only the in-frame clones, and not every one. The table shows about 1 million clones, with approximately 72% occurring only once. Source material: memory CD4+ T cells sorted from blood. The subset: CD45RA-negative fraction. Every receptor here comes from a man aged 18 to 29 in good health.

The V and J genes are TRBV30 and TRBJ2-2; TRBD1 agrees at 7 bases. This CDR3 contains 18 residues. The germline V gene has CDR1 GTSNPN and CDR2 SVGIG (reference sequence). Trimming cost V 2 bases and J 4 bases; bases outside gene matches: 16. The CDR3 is CAWSRGTAAYRGTGELFF. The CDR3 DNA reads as TGTGCCTGGAGTAGGGGGACAGCCGCATATAGGGGCACCGGGGAGCTGTTTTTT.

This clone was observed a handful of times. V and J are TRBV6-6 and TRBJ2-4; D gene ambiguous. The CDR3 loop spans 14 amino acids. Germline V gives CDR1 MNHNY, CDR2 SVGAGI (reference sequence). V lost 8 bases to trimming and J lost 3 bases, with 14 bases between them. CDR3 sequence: CASWLFGDKNIQYF. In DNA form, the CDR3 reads TGTGCCAGCTGGCTTTTTGGGGACAAAAACATTCAGTACTTC.

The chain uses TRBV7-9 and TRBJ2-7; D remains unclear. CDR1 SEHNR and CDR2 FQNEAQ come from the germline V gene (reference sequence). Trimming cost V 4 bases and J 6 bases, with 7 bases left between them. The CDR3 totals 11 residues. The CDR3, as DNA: TGTGCCAGCAGCTACAGCCGCGAGCAGTACTTC. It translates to CASSYSREQYF. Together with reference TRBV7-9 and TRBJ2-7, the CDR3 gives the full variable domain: DTGVSQNPRHKITKRGQNVTFRCDPISEHNRLYWYRQTLGQGPEFLTYFQNEAQLEKSRLLSDRFSAERPKGSFSTLEIQRTEQGDSAMYLCASSYSREQYFGPGTRLTVT.

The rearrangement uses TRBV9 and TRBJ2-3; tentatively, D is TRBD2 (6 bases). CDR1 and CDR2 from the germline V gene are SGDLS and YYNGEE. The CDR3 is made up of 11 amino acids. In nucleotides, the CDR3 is TGTGCTAGCGGAGTGACAGATACGCAGTATTTT. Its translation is CASGVTDTQYF. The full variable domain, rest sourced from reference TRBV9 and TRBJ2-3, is DSGVTQTPKHLITATGQRVTLRCSPRSGDLSVYWYQQSLDQGLQFLIQYYNGEERAKGNILERFSAQQFPDLHSELNLSSLELGDSALYFCASGVTDTQYFGPGTRLTVL.

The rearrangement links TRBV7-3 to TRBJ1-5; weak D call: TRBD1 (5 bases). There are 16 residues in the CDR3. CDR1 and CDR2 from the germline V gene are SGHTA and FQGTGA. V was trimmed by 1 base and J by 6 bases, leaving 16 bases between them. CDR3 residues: CASSLNSRDSGQPQHF. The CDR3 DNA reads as TGTGCCAGCAGCTTAAATAGTAGGGACTCGGGTCAGCCCCAGCATTTT.

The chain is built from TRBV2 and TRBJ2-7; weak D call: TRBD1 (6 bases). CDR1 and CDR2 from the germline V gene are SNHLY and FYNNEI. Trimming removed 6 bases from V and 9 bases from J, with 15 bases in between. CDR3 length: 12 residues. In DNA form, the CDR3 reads TGTGCCAGCAGGGGGGACACTTTTGGGCAGTACTTC. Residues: CASRGDTFGQYF.

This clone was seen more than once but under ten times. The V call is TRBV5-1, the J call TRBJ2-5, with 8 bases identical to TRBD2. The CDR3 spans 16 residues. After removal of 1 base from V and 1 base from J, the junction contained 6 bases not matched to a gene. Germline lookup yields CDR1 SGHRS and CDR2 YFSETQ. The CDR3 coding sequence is TGCGCCAGCAGCTTGAATGGCCTAGCGGGCCAAGAGACCCAGTACTTC. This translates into CASSLNGLAGQETQYF. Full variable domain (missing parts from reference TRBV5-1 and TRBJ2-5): KAGVTQTPRYLIKTRGQQVTLSCSPISGHRSVSWYQQTPGQGLQFLFEYFSETQRNKGNFPGRFSGRQFSNSRSEMNVSTLELGDSALYLCASSLNGLAGQETQYFGPGTRLLVL.

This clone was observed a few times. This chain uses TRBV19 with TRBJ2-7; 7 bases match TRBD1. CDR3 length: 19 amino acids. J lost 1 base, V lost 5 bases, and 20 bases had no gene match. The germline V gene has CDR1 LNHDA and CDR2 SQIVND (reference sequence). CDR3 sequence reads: CASSVCPHTSVQGSYEQYF. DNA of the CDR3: TGTGCCAGTAGTGTATGCCCACACACATCTGTACAGGGGTCCTACGAGCAGTACTTC. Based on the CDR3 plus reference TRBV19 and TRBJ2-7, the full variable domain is DGGITQSPKYLFRKEGQNVTLSCEQNLNHDAMYWYRQDPGQGLRLIYYSQIVNDFQKGDIAEGYSVSREKKESFPLTVTSAQKNPTAFYLCASSVCPHTSVQGSYEQYFGPGTRLTVT.

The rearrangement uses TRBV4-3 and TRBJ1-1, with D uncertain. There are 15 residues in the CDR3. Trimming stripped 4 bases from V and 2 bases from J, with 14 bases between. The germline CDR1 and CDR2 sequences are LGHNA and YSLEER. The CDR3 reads CASSRSLGINTEAFF. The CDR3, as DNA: TGCGCCAGCAGCCGGTCCCTGGGAATCAACACTGAAGCTTTCTTT.

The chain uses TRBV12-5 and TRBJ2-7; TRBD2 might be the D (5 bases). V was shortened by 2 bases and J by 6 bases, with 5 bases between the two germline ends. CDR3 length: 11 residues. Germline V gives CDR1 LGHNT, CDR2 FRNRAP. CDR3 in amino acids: CASGLRGEQYF. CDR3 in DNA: TGTGCTAGTGGTTTGCGGGGCGAGCAGTACTTC. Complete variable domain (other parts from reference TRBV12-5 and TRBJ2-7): DARVTQTPRHKVTEMGQEVTMRCQPILGHNTVFWYRQTMMQGLELLAYFRNRAPLDDSGMPKDRFSAEMPDATLATLKIQPSEPRDSAVYFCASGLRGEQYFGPGTRLTVT.

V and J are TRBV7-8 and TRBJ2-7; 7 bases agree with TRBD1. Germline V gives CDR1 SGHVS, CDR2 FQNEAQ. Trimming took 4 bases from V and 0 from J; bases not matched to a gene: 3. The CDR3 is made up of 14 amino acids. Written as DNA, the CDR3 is TGTGCCAGCAGCTCGACAGGGTTCTCCTACGAGCAGTACTTC. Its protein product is CASSSTGFSYEQYF.

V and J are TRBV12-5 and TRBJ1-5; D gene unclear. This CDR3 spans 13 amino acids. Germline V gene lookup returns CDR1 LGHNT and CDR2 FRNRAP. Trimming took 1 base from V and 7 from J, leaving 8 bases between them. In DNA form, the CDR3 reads TGTGCTAGTGGTTTGGAAGAGCGACAGCCCCAGCATTTT. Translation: CASGLEERQPQHF.

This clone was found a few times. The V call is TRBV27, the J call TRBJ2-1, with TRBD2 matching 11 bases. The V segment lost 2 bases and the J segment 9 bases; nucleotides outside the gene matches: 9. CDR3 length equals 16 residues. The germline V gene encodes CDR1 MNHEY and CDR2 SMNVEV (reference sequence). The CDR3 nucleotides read TGTGCCAGCAGTTTACGCGATCCGGGACTAGCGGCTGAGCAGTTCTTC. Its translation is CASSLRDPGLAAEQFF.

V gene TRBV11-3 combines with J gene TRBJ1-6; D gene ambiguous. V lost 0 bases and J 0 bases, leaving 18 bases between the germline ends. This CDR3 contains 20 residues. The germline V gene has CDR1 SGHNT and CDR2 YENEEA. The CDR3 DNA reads TGTGCCAGCAGCTTAGAAACGGCCAGCCGAAGGAGCTCCTATAATTCACCCCTCCACTTT. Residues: CASSLETASRRSSYNSPLHF.

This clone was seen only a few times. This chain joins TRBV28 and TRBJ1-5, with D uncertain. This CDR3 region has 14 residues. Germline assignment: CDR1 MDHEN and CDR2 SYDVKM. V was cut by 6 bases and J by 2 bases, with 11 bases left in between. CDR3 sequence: CASRLGYGNQPQHF. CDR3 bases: TGTGCCAGCAGACTCGGGTATGGCAATCAGCCCCAGCATTTT. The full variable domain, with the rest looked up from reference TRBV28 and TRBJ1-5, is DVKVTQSSRYLVKRTGEKVFLECVQDMDHENMFWYRQDPGLGLRLIYFSYDVKMKEKGDIPEGYSVSREKKERFSLILESASTNQTSMYLCASRLGYGNQPQHFGDGTRLSIL.

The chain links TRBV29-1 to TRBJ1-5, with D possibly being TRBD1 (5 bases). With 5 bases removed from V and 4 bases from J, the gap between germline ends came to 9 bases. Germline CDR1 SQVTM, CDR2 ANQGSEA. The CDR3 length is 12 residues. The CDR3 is CSVRAGNQPQHF. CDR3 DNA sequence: TGCAGCGTTAGGGCAGGGAATCAGCCCCAGCATTTT.

The CDR3 coding sequence is TGTGCCAGCATGGGACAAGCGGTTGAAAAACTGTTTTTT. It is translated as CASMGQAVEKLFF. This chain joins TRBV6-1 and TRBJ1-4; D is perhaps TRBD1 (6 bases). V dropped 7 bases and J dropped 7 bases, with 13 bases sitting between them. The CDR3 covers 13 residues. Germline assignment: CDR1 MNHNS and CDR2 SASEGT.